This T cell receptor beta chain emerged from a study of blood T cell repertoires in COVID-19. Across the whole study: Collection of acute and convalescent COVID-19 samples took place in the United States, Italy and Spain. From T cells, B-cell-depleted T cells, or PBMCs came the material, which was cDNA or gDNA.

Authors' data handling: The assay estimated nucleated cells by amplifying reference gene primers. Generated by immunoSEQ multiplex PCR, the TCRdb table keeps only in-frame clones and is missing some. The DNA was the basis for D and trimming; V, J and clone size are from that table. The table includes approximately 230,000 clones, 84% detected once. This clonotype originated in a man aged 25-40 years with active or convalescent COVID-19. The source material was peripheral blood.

Written as DNA, the CDR3 is TGTGCCAGCAGCCAGCACACAGCGAACACTGAAGCTTTCTTT. It codes for CASSQHTANTEAFF. The J gene is TRBJ1-1, the V gene TRBV7-2, with unresolved D. The V gene lost 5 bases and the J gene lost 1 base, with 11 bases spanning the gap. The CDR3 length is 14 residues. CDR1 and CDR2 from the germline V gene are SGHTA and FQGNSA.